The entry below describes one T cell receptor beta chain. The data were obtained in a study of shared clonotypes between healthy human individuals. Study-wide background: Participating donors consisted of a couple of women and a few men aged 18 to 49.

At a deep level, the assay was run. On ten immunoSEQ deep assay plates, unsorted PBMC DNA was sequenced. In the original workflow: For the immunoSEQ data, sequences were junction-only without quality scores, so filtering differed. Clones were read by immunoSEQ multiplex PCR, and TCRdb kept only the in-frame ones, dropping some. V, J and clone size are taken as reported in that table, and D and trimming were inferred from the DNA itself. The top ten clones hold roughly an eighth of a sample with about 480,000 clones, 60% to 80% of them seen once. Trimming removed 0 bases at V and 8 bases at J, with 16 bases between. Germline V lookup: CDR1 LNHNV, CDR2 YYDKDF (reference sequence). The CDR3 is made up of 15 amino acids.

The receptor comes from a woman between 40 and 55 years old in good health. Some clones in this sample may be carry-over from other donors' samples. The chain uses TRBV15 and TRBJ1-2; the D gene is possibly TRBD1 (6 bases). Sequenced input: PBMCs. The DNA for the CDR3 is TGTGCCACCAGCAGAGATGAGGCGGGGGCACGGGGCTACACCTTC. Translating it yields CATSRDEAGARGYTF.